Listed here are 16 T cell receptor beta chains from one sample, sequenced in a study of a mutant IDH1 vaccine in newly diagnosed glioma. Their antigens are not known. Sequencing used immunoSEQ multiplex PCR; TCRdb keeps in-frame clones, though not all of them. The sample records about 24,000 clones, 70% to 80% being singletons. Time point here: week 11, during vaccination. Vaccinated patients received 300 ug of mutant IDH1 20-mer peptide per dose, with topical imiquimod. Sequenced material: PBMCs, taken from a glioma patient whose treatment included an IDH1 peptide vaccine. Every receptor here comes from a man aged 35 to 55 with glioma.

With respect to this clone: Mismatch with germline at one junction end may stem from a read error. The chain carries TRBV11-2 and TRBJ1-1; D might be TRBD1 (6 bases). Germline values: CDR1 SGHAT, CDR2 FQNNGV. This CDR3 has 16 amino acids. The CDR3 bases are TGTGCCAGCAGCTTAGATCTCCTAGGGGGGAACGCTGAAGCTTTCTTT. Translation: CASSLDLLGGNAEAFF.

The count of this clone is one. The chain is built from TRBV7-2 and TRBJ1-1, with D maybe TRBD1 (6 bases). The CDR3 consists of 15 residues. V was shortened by 0 bases and J by 7 bases, with 15 bases between the two germline ends. Germline V gene data show CDR1 as SGHTA and CDR2 as FQGNSA. The CDR3 coding sequence is TGTGCCAGCAGCTTAGCGGAGACGGGGGCCGATGAAGCTTTCTTT. Translation: CASSLAETGADEAFF.

The rearrangement uses TRBV13 and TRBJ2-7; perhaps D is TRBD1 or TRBD2 (6 bases each). V dropped 6 bases and J dropped 2 bases, with 14 bases sitting between them. Germline V gene sequence: CDR1 PRHDT, CDR2 FYEKMQ (reference sequence). This CDR3 has 14 amino acids. CDR3 loop: CASRGRGPTYEQYF. As DNA, the CDR3 is TGTGCCAGCAGGGGTCGGGGGCCCACCTACGAGCAGTACTTC. Supplemented by reference TRBV13 and TRBJ2-7, the full variable domain reads AAGVIQSPRHLIKEKRETATLKCYPIPRHDTVYWYQQGPGQDPQFLISFYEKMQSDKGSIPDRFSAQQFSDYHSELNMSSLELGDSALYFCASRGRGPTYEQYFGPGTRLTVT.

This chain joins TRBV11-2 and TRBJ2-7; 8 bases agree with TRBD1. The germline V gene encodes CDR1 SGHAT and CDR2 FQNNGV. The CDR3 sequence is 15 residues long. The junction had 8 bases not matched to a gene; V was cut back by 3 bases and J by 4 bases. In DNA, the CDR3 is TGTGCCAGCAGCTTCCCGGGACAGGTTTCGTACGAGCAGTACTTC. Protein product: CASSFPGQVSYEQYF.

V is TRBV11-3 and J is TRBJ2-3, with 13 bases aligning to TRBD2. The trim removed 4 bases at V and 8 bases at J, leaving 3 bases unmatched. The CDR3 consists of 14 residues. Germline CDR1 is SGHNT and CDR2 is YENEEA. DNA for the CDR3: TGTGCCAGCAGCTCACTAGCGGGAGGGGGTACGCAGTATTTT. Translating it yields CASSSLAGGGTQYF.

The gene calls are TRBV27 and TRBJ2-4; 12 positions agree with TRBD2. Germline loops: CDR1 MNHEY, CDR2 SMNVEV (reference sequence). There are 18 residues in the CDR3. The junction had 8 bases not matched to a gene; V was cut back by 4 bases and J by 1 base. CDR3 in DNA: TGTGCCAGCAGTTCCAGTCTAGCGGGAGGGCCGGCCAAAAACATTCAGTACTTC. Residues: CASSSSLAGGPAKNIQYF.

Written as DNA, the CDR3 is TGTGCCAGTAAGGGGACTAGCGGGAGGTTATATGAGCAGTTCTTC. Translating gives CASKGTSGRLYEQFF. The gene calls are TRBV19 and TRBJ2-1, with 15 bases identical to TRBD2. J gave up 8 bases and V 7 bases, and 6 bases lay outside the gene matches. CDR3 size: 15 residues. The germline gives CDR1 LNHDA, CDR2 SQIVND (reference sequence).

This clone has more than one count but fewer than ten. This rearrangement joins TRBV5-6 to TRBJ1-1, with D maybe TRBD1 (5 bases). The CDR3 is 15 amino acids. Germline V gene lookup returns CDR1 SGHDT and CDR2 YYEEEE. V was shortened by 5 bases and J by 4 bases, with 18 bases between the two germline ends. The CDR3 sequence: CASSPGPIGGTEAFF. CDR3 DNA: TGTGCCAGCAGTCCCGGACCTATTGGGGGCACTGAAGCTTTCTTT.

The V and J genes are TRBV5-1 and TRBJ2-5; no definite D call. The CDR3 is made up of 14 amino acids. Trimming took off 5 bases at V and 5 bases at J, with 16 bases between the two ends. Germline V gene data show CDR1 as SGHRS and CDR2 as YFSETQ. DNA for the CDR3: TGCGCCAGCAGTTTCGCAGAGGTGGTGGAGACCCAGTACTTC. Residues: CASSFAEVVETQYF.

The rearrangement joins TRBV7-2 to TRBJ2-7, with D possibly matching TRBD2 (6 bases). The CDR3 runs to 15 residues. The germline V and J ends were trimmed by 2 bases and 3 bases, with 14 bases remaining between them. CDR1 is SGHTA, CDR2 FQGNSA, per germline. The CDR3 sequence is CASSLQGGRDYEQYF. In DNA form, the CDR3 reads TGTGCCAGCAGCTTACAGGGTGGGCGGGACTACGAGCAGTACTTC.

The chain combines TRBV6-5 with TRBJ1-5; possibly TRBD1 for D (5 bases). V was clipped by 7 bases and J by 4 bases, with 14 bases between them. The germline V gene has CDR1 MNHEY and CDR2 SVGAGI. The CDR3 loop spans 14 amino acids. The DNA of the CDR3 is TGTGCCAGCAAACCTAACAGGAAGAATCAGCCCCAGCATTTT. This translates into CASKPNRKNQPQHF.

This clone was seen once. The rearrangement uses TRBV7-2 and TRBJ1-5; D not resolved. This CDR3 contains 14 residues. The V end lost 2 bases, the J end lost 4 bases, and 9 bases lay between the germline ends. Germline V gene data show CDR1 as SGHTA and CDR2 as FQGNSA. The CDR3 sequence is CASSLFTKNQPQHF. The CDR3 DNA sequence: TGTGCCAGCAGCTTATTTACGAAGAATCAGCCCCAGCATTTT.

The V gene is TRBV7-2, the J gene TRBJ1-5; D is ambiguous. Germline CDR1 and CDR2: SGHTA and FQGNSA. Trimming removed 5 bases at V and 4 bases at J, with 9 bases between. The CDR3 is 13 residues long. CDR3 sequence (DNA): TGTGCCAGCAGCATGGGATTTAATCAGCCCCAGCATTTT. Its protein is CASSMGFNQPQHF.

The chain has TRBV5-1 and TRBJ2-1; D might be TRBD2 (5 bases). The V end was cut by 5 bases, the J end by 6 bases, with 9 bases between. The CDR3 covers 12 residues. Germline lookup yields CDR1 SGHRS and CDR2 YFSETQ. DNA of the CDR3: TGCGCCAGCAGGGGTGGGAGCAATGAGCAGTTCTTC. Protein sequence: CASRGGSNEQFF.

The J gene is TRBJ2-1, the V gene TRBV30; D is unresolved. The CDR3 extends over 10 amino acids. CDR1 is GTSNPN and CDR2 is SVGIG in the germline V gene (reference sequence). The V end was cut by 5 bases, the J end by 5 bases, with 4 bases between. In DNA form, the CDR3 reads TGTGCCTGGGGGGACAATGAGCAGTTCTTC. The encoded protein is CAWGDNEQFF.

The chain combines TRBV19 with TRBJ2-1; 9 nucleotides agree with TRBD1. Per the germline V gene, CDR1 is LNHDA and CDR2 is SQIVND (reference sequence). The CDR3 spans 15 residues. V dropped 3 bases and J dropped 7; count of bases not matched to a gene: 7. The CDR3 DNA follows: TGTGCCAGTAGTATGATGACAGGGGGTAAGAATGAGCAGTTCTTC. Its protein is CASSMMTGGKNEQFF.